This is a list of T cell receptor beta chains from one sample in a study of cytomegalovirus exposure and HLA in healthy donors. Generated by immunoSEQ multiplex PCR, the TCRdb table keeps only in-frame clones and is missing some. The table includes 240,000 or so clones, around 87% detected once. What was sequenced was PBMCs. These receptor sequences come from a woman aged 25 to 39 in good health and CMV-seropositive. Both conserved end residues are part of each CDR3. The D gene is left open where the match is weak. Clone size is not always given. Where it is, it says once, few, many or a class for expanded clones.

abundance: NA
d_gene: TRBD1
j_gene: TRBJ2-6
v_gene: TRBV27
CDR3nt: TGTGCCAGCAGAGGGGACAGGGTAACCTCTGGGGCCAACGTCCTGACTTTC
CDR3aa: CASRGDRVTSGANVLTF

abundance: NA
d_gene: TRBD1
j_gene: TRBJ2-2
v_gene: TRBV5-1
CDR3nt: TGCGCCAGCAGCTTGGAGGGACAGGGGACCGGGGAGCTGTTTTTT
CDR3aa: CASSLEGQGTGELFF

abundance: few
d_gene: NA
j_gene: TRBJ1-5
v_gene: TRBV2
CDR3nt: TGTGCCAGCAGTGTATCGGGGGGCGGTCAGCCCCAGCATTTT
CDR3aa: CASSVSGGGQPQHF

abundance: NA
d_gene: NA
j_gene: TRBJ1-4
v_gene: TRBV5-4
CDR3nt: TGTGCCAGCAGCTCGGGGGGAGCAACTAATGAAAAACTGTTTTTT
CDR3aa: CASSSGGATNEKLFF

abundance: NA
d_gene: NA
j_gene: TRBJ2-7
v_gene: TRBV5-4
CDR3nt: TGTGCCAGCAGCTCGAGCGCGTTAGTGAGCGAGCAGTACTTC
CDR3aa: CASSSSALVSEQYF

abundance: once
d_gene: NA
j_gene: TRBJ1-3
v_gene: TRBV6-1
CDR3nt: TGTGCCAGCAGTGAGGCCGACTCTGGAAACACCATATATTTT
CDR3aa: CASSEADSGNTIYF

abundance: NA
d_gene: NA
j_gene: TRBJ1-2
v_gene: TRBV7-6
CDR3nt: TGTGCCAGCGTGAACGGCGGGGGTGGCTACACCTTC
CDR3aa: CASVNGGGGYTF

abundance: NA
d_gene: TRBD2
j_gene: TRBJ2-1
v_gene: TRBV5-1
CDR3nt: TGCGCCAGCAGCTCCGGGACTAGCGGGACGGATGAGCAGTTCTTC
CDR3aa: CASSSGTSGTDEQFF

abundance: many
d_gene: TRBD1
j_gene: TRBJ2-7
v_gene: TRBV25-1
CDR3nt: TGTGCCAGCAGCCCTTTTAACAGGGGGTCCTACGAGCAGTACTTC
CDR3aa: CASSPFNRGSYEQYF

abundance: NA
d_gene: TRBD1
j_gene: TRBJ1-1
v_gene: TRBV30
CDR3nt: TGTGCCTGGAGCAGAAGGACAGGGGAAAACACTGAAGCTTTCTTT
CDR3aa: CAWSRRTGENTEAFF

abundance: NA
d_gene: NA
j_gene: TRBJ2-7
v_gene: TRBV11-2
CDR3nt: TGTGCCAGCAGCTTAACAGGAAACTCCTACGAGCAGTACTTC
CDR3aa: CASSLTGNSYEQYF

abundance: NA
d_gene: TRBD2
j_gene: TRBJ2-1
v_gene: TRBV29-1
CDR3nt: TGCAGCACGGGACTAGAAAACAATGAGCAGTTCTTC
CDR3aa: CSTGLENNEQFF

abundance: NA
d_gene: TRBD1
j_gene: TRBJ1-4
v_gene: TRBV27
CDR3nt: TGTGCCAGCAGTTTATACGGCAGGGGGCCGGGCGAAAAACTGTTTTTT
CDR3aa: CASSLYGRGPGEKLFF

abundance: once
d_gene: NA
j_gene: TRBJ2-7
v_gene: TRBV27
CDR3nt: TGTGCCAGCACAACCGGACTTACAACACCCTACGAGCAGTACTTC
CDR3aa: CASTTGLTTPYEQYF

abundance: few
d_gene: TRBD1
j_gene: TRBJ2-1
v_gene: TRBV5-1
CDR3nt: TGCGCCAGCAGCTTGACAGGGGGTTCCTACAATGAGCAGTTCTTC
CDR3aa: CASSLTGGSYNEQFF

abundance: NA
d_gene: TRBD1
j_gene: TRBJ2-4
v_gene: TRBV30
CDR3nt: TGTGCCTGGAGTGTAATCTCTCCAGGGGGCGTTGACATTCAGTACTTC
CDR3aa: CAWSVISPGGVDIQYF

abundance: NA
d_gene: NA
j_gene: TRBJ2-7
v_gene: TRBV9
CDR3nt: TGTGCCAGCAGCGCTGCAGGGGTTGCCTACGAGCAGTACTTC
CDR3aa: CASSAAGVAYEQYF

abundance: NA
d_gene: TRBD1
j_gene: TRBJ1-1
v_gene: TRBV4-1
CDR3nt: TGCGCCAGCAGCCCGGGCTCAGGGGGCCCGGGAAACACTGAAGCTTTCTTT
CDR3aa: CASSPGSGGPGNTEAFF

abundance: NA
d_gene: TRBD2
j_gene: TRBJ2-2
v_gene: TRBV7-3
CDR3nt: TGTGCCAGCAGCTTACTGAGGACTAGCGGGAACTCGAACACCGGGGAGCTGTTTTTT
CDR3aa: CASSLLRTSGNSNTGELFF

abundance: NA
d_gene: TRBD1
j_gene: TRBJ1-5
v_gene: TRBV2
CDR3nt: TGTGCCAGCAGCCCCAGACCGGGACAGTTCAATCAGCCCCAGCATTTT
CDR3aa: CASSPRPGQFNQPQHF

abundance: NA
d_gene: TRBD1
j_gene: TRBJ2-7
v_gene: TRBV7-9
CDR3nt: TGTGCCAGCAGCTTAGGGGGACAGGATGTCGGGCAGTACTTC
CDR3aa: CASSLGGQDVGQYF

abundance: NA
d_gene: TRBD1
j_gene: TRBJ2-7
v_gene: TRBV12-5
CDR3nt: TGTGCTAGTGGTTTGGGGACAGGAGCGAACGAGCAGTACTTC
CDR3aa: CASGLGTGANEQYF

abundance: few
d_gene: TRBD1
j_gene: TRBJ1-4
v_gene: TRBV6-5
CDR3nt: TGTGCCAGCAGTGGACAGGGATTTGATGAAAAACTGTTTTTT
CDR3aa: CASSGQGFDEKLFF

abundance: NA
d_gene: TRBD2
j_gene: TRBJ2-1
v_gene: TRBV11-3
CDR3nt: TGTGCCAGCAGCTCCTCAAGCGGGAGAGGAGGCAATGAGCAGTTCTTC
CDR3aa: CASSSSSGRGGNEQFF

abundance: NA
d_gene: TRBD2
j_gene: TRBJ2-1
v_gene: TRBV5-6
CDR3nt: TGTGCCAGTTGGACTAGCGGGATCAATGAGCAGTTCTTC
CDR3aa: CASWTSGINEQFF

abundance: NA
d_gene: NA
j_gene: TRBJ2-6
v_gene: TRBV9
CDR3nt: TGTGCCAGCAGCGTGCACCGGGGAGGCGGGGCCAACGTCCTGACTTTC
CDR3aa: CASSVHRGGGANVLTF

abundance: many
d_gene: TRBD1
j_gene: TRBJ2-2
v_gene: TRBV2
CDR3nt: TGTGCCATCCAGGGACAGGGGGCGCGGGAGCTGTTTTTT
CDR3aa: CAIQGQGARELFF

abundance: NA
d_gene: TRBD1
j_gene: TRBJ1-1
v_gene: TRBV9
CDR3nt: TGTGCCAGCAGCGCGGACAGGGTACTGAACACTGAAGCTTTCTTT
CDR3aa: CASSADRVLNTEAFF

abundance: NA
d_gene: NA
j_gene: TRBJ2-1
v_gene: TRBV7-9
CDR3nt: TGTGCCAGCAGCTTAGCGATGACAGAATACAATGAGCAGTTCTTC
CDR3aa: CASSLAMTEYNEQFF

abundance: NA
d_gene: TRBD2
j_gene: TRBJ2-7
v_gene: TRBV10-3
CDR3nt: TGTGCCACCCTCCCGGGGGGGGCGATGTACGAGCAGTACTTC
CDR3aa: CATLPGGAMYEQYF

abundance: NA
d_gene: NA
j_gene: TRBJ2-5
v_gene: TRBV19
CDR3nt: TGTGCCAGTAGTATTCTCCTAGCGGAGACCCAGTACTTC
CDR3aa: CASSILLAETQYF

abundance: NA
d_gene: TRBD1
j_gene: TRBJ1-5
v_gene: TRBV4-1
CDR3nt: TGCGCCAGCAGCCAAGAAAGGGACAGGGGCCCCGATCAGCCCCAGCATTTT
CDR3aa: CASSQERDRGPDQPQHF

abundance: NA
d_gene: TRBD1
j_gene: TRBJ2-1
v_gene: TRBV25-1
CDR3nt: TGTGCCAGCAGTGGACCACCACCCGAGGACAGGGGCTACAATGAGCAGTTCTTC
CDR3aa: CASSGPPPEDRGYNEQFF

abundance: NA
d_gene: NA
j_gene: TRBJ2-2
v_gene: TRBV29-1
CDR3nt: TGCAGCGTTGAAGATCCGGCAGGCGCCGGGGAGCTGTTTTTT
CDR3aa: CSVEDPAGAGELFF

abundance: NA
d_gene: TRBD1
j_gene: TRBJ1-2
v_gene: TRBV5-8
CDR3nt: TGTGCCAGCAGCTATGGACAGGGGGATGGCTACACCTTC
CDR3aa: CASSYGQGDGYTF

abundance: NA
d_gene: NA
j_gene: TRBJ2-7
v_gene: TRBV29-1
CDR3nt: TGCAGCGTTGAAGGGGGGGATCCCTACGAGCAGTACTTC
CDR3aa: CSVEGGDPYEQYF

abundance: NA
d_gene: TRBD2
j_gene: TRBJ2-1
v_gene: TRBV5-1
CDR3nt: TGCGCCAGCAGCAGGACTAGCGGATACAATGAGCAGTTCTTC
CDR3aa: CASSRTSGYNEQFF

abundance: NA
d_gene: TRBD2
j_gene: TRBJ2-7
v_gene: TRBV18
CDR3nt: TGTGCCAGCTCACCCCGAGCTAGCGGGGTCTCCTACGAGCAGTACTTC
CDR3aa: CASSPRASGVSYEQYF

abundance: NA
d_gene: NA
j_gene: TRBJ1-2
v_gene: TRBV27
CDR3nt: TGTGCCAGCAATTTGGTTCAGGGTTATGGCTACACCTTC
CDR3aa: CASNLVQGYGYTF

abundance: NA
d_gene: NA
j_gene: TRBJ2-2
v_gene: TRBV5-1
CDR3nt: TGCGCCAGCAGCTTCGCGGGGACAGAGGGCTCCGGGGAGCTGTTTTTT
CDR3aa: CASSFAGTEGSGELFF

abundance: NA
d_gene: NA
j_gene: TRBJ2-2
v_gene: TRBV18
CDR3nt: TGTGCCAGCTCACCACCGGGCAGGGCTAACACCGGGGAGCTGTTTTTT
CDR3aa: CASSPPGRANTGELFF

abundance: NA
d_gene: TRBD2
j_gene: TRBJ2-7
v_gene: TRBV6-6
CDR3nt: TGTGCCAGCAGGAGCGGGAGTTTATACGAGCAGTACTTC
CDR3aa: CASRSGSLYEQYF

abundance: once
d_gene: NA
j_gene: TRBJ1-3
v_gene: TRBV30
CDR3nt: TGTGCCTGGACCCGGTCTGGAAACACCATATATTTT
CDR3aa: CAWTRSGNTIYF

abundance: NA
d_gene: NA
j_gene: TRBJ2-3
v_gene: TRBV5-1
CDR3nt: TGCGCCAGCAGCGGTTTTTCGGGTACGGGAGACGGCACAGATACGCAGTATTTT
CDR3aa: CASSGFSGTGDGTDTQYF

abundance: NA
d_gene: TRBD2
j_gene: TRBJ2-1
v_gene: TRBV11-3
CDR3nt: TGTGCCAGCAGCCCCTCTAGCGGGAGCTCCTACAATGAGCAGTTCTTC
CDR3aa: CASSPSSGSSYNEQFF

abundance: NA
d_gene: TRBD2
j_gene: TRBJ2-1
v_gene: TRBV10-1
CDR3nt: TGCGCCAGCAGTGAGTCTAGGACTAGCGGGCGGCATGAGCAGTTCTTC
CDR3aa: CASSESRTSGRHEQFF

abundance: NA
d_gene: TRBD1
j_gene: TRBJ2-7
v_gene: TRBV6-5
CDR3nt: TGTGCCAGCAGTCTACAGGGGAGCTCCTACGAGCAGTACTTC
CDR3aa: CASSLQGSSYEQYF

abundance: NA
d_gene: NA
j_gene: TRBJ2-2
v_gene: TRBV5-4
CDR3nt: TGTGCCAGCACCGGGGGTAGCGGAGAAACCGGGGAGCTGTTTTTT
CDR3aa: CASTGGSGETGELFF

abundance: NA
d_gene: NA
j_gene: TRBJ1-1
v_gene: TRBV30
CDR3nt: TGTGCCTGGAAGCGGGTCCAAGCTTTCTTT
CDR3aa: CAWKRVQAFF

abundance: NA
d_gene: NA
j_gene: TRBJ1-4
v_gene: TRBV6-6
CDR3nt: TGTGCCAGCAGCCCGAGCGGACCGAGAAATGAAAAACTGTTTTTT
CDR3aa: CASSPSGPRNEKLFF

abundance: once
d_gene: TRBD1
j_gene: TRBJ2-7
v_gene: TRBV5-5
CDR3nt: TGTGCCAGCAGCCGTTGGGCAGGGGGCGAGCACTACGAGCAGTACTTC
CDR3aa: CASSRWAGGEHYEQYF

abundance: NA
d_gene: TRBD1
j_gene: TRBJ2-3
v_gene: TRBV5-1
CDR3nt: TGCGCCAGCAGTCCCCGGGACAGGGGAATCACAGATACGCAGTATTTT
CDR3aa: CASSPRDRGITDTQYF

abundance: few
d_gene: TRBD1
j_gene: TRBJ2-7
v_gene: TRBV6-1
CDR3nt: TGTGCCAGCAGCGTTCAACAGGGGGCCGCCTACGAGCAGTACTTC
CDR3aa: CASSVQQGAAYEQYF

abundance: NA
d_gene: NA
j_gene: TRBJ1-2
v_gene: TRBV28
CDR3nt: TGTGCCAGCAGCCGAGGAGCCTATGGCTACACCTTC
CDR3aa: CASSRGAYGYTF

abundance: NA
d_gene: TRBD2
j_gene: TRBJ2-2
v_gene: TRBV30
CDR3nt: TGTGCCTGGAGTGTAAGACTAGCGGGAGGCGGGGAGCTGTTTTTT
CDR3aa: CAWSVRLAGGGELFF

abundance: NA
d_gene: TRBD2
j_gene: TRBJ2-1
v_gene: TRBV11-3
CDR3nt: TGTGCCAGCAGCTTAACCAACGGACTAGCGGGTGACAATGAGCAGTTCTTC
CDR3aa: CASSLTNGLAGDNEQFF

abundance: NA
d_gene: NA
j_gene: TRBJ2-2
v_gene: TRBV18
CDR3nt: TGTGCCAGCTCACCACCTCGCGACAGGCGTTCGAACACCGGGGAGCTGTTTTTT
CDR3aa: CASSPPRDRRSNTGELFF

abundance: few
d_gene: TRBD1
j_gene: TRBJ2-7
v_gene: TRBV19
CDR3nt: TGTGCCAGTAGTGGTGGACAGGGGGCGCAAGTTGCCTCCTTC
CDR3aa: CASSGGQGAQVASF

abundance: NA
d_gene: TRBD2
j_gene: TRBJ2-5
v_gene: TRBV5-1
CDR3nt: TGCGCCAGCAGCTCAGGGCGGGGGGAGACCCAGTACTTC
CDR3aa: CASSSGRGETQYF

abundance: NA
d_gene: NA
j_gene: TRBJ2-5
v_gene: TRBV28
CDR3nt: TGTGCCAGCAGTTTAAGTCTACCCCACGAGACCCAGTACTTC
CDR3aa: CASSLSLPHETQYF